The 13 T cell receptor beta chains in this list originate from one sample, sequenced in a study of blood T cells in healthy people across ages. Alongside a J-beta primer mix, a sample-barcoded 5' primer served in a second PCR lasting roughly 6 to 12 cycles. TCRdb used MiXCR to reprocess the 5' RACE reads, holding one entry per CDR3 protein. The top ten hold about an eighth of the sample, which has hundreds of thousands of distinct CDR3 sequences, under 50% seen once. The sample consisted of blood. The receptor set was obtained from a young man in good health.

The chain combines TRBV5-4 with TRBJ2-1; TRBD2 agrees at 7 bases. In germline, CDR1 is SGHNT, CDR2 YYREEE (reference sequence). Trimming removed 2 bases from V and 2 bases from J; junction bases left unmatched: 7. The CDR3 runs to 16 residues. Here the CDR3 reads CASSLGRGVTYNEQFF. CDR3 bases: TGTGCCAGCAGCTTAGGACGGGGGGTCACCTACAATGAGCAGTTCTTC. The full variable domain, completed using reference TRBV5-4 and TRBJ2-1, is ETGVTQSPTHLIKTRGQQVTLRCSSQSGHNTVSWYQQALGQGPQFIFQYYREEENGRGNFPPRFSGLQFPNYSSELNVNALELDDSALYLCASSLGRGVTYNEQFFGPGTRLTVL.

This clonotype occurred a few times. V and J are TRBV10-3 and TRBJ1-2; D gene ambiguous. The CDR3 is 13 amino acids. Germline V gene data show CDR1 as ENHRY and CDR2 as SYGVKD. V was trimmed by 2 bases and J by 4 bases, leaving 8 bases between them. The DNA of the CDR3 is TGTGCCATCAGTGAGGCCGAAATCTATGGCTACACCTTC. Amino acids: CAISEAEIYGYTF.

This clonotype was observed a few times. The genes are TRBV7-2 and TRBJ2-6; possibly TRBD1 or TRBD2 for D (5 bases each). The ends were cut back, 5 bases at V and 0 bases at J, with 14 bases in the middle. The CDR3 is made up of 17 amino acids. Germline values: CDR1 SGHTA, CDR2 FQGNSA. This CDR3 reads CASSRRGRDSGANVLTF. The CDR3 DNA follows: TGTGCCAGCAGCCGTCGGGGCCGAGACTCTGGGGCCAACGTCCTGACTTTC.

This clonotype has ten or more counts. V and J are TRBV12-3 or TRBV12-4 and TRBJ2-7; D gene uncertain. V gave up 3 bases and J gave up 1 base, with 7 bases separating them. The CDR3 runs 13 residues. For the CDR3, the DNA is TGTGCCAGCAGTTTGACACCATCCTACGAGCAGTACTTC. Amino acid sequence: CASSLTPSYEQYF.

The genes are TRBV6-6 and TRBJ2-1; no firm D call. There are 12 residues in the CDR3. V lost 2 bases and J lost 10, with 9 bases in between. The germline V gene encodes CDR1 MNHNY and CDR2 SVGAGI (reference sequence). CDR3 in amino acids: CASSYKQSEQFF. In nucleotides, the CDR3 is TGTGCCAGCAGTTACAAACAGTCCGAGCAGTTCTTC.

The V call is TRBV7-4, the J call TRBJ2-3, with a weak D call TRBD1 (7 bases). From germline, CDR1 is SGHVT and CDR2 SQSDAQ. The CDR3 sequence is 17 residues long. Trimming pared 6 bases from V and 0 bases from J, leaving 19 bases between. CDR3 in amino acids: CASREQGGHHSTDTQYF. The CDR3 DNA sequence: TGTGCCAGCAGGGAGCAGGGGGGCCACCATAGCACAGATACGCAGTATTTT.

The J gene is TRBJ2-5, the V gene TRBV7-2; D might be TRBD1 (6 bases). The CDR3 runs 14 residues. The germline V gene encodes CDR1 SGHTA and CDR2 FQGNSA. V dropped 3 bases and J dropped 4 bases, with 12 bases sitting between them. The CDR3 reads CASSLWGLPETQYF. Here the CDR3 DNA reads TGTGCCAGCAGCTTGTGGGGGCTTCCAGAGACCCAGTACTTC.

This clonotype was counted at least ten times. The chain combines TRBV12-3 or TRBV12-4 with TRBJ2-5, with no clear D. The V end lost 2 bases, the J end lost 3 bases, and 7 bases lay between the germline ends. The CDR3 has 13 amino acids. The CDR3: CASSLNREETQYF. The DNA for the CDR3 is TGTGCCAGCAGTTTAAACAGAGAAGAGACCCAGTACTTC.

This clonotype was seen a few times. The rearrangement links TRBV10-3 to TRBJ1-2; D gene unclear. There are 12 residues in the CDR3. CDR1 is ENHRY and CDR2 is SYGVKD in the germline V gene. V dropped 8 bases and J dropped 0 bases, with 7 bases sitting between them. CDR3 coding DNA: TGTGCCATCCAGAGAGCTAACTATGGCTACACCTTC. Its translation is CAIQRANYGYTF.

This clonotype was observed a few times. V gene TRBV18 combines with J gene TRBJ1-5, with D possibly being TRBD1 (6 bases). Per the germline V gene, CDR1 is KGHSH and CDR2 is LQKENI. Trimming removed 5 bases from V and 8 bases from J, with 13 bases in between. This CDR3 has 13 amino acids. CDR3 in DNA: TGTGCCAGCTCATCGGGGGCTGATGAGCCCCAGCATTTT. This sequence encodes CASSSGADEPQHF.

The sample holds a few counts of this clonotype. One junction end disagrees with the germline gene, perhaps due to a read error. J is TRBJ2-4 and V is TRBV7-8; 12 nucleotides match TRBD1. This CDR3 spans 19 amino acids. From germline, CDR1 is SGHVS and CDR2 FQNEAQ. DNA of the CDR3: TGTGCCAGCAGCCCCCTCGGGGACAGGGGGCAATTAAGGCAAAACCTTCAGTACTTC. It codes for CASSPLGDRGQLRQNLQYF.

This chain connects TRBV20-1 to TRBJ1-1, with D maybe TRBD1 (5 bases). Germline V lookup: CDR1 DFQATT, CDR2 SNEGSKA (reference sequence). This CDR3 is built from 14 residues. Trimming removed 6 bases at V and 0 bases at J, with 14 bases between. The chain's CDR3 is CSATQGLMNTEAFF. In DNA form, the CDR3 reads TGCAGTGCCACCCAGGGTCTCATGAACACTGAAGCTTTCTTT.

In DNA form, the CDR3 reads TGTGCCAGCAGTGAATATCGAGGGGGCGGTTCACCCCTCCACTTT. Translation: CASSEYRGGGSPLHF. The chain couples TRBV25-1 to TRBJ1-6; 7 bases fit TRBD1. This CDR3 contains 15 residues. V shed 0 bases, J shed 9 bases, and the junction held 5 bases outside the gene matches. Germline lookup yields CDR1 MGHDK and CDR2 SYGVNS.